This T cell receptor beta chain was captured in a study of shared clonotypes between healthy human individuals. The input for sorted-subset replicate PCRs was approximately 190 ng DNA, 30,000 or so T cell genomes. Sequencing used immunoSEQ multiplex PCR; TCRdb keeps in-frame clones, though not all of them. In the table there are approximately 1.1 million clones, 75% to 85% of which are singletons. This clone appeared a few times. V lost 7 bases, J lost 4 bases, and 9 bases stayed unmatched. Germline-derived CDR1 and CDR2 are MNHNS and SASEGT. The CDR3 runs 15 residues. The sequencing sample was made of memory CD4+ T cells from PBMCs. Subset of the sample: CD45RA-negative fraction. This clonotype was sampled from a young man in good health. Some clones in this sample may be carry-over from other donors' samples. The rearrangement uses TRBV6-1 and TRBJ2-2; 7 bases are shared with TRBD1. Here the CDR3 DNA reads TGTGCCAGCACCTTAGGGACAGACATCACCGGGGAGCTGTTTTTT. Translating it yields CASTLGTDITGELFF.